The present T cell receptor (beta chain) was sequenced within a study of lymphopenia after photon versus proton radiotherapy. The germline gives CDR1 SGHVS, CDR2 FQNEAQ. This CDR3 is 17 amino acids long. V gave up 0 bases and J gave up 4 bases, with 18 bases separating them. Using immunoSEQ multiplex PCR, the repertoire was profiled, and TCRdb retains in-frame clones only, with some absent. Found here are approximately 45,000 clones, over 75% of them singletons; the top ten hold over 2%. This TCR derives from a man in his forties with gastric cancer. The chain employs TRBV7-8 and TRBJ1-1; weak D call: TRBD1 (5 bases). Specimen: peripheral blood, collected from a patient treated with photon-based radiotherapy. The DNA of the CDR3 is TGTGCCAGCAGCTTAGCGGTCGGGGCCGAGATGAGCACTGAAGCTTTCTTT. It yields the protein CASSLAVGAEMSTEAFF.